Here is one T cell receptor beta chain with its context. The antigen is undetermined. J gave up 7 bases and V 1 base, and 4 bases lay outside the gene matches. Germline CDR1 is MDHEN and CDR2 is SYDVKM. The CDR3 sequence is 14 residues long. The data originate from a study of cytomegalovirus exposure and HLA in healthy donors. Study-wide context: Earlier work reported 100 million to 130 million unique TCR beta sequences from roughly 180 million T cells. HLA-typed donors contributed approximately 92 million unique TCRs, which were held in an early data release.

The PCR made use of 60 Vbeta and 13 Jbeta primers. Using immunoSEQ multiplex PCR, the repertoire was profiled, and TCRdb retains in-frame clones only, with some absent. The sample yields under 120,000 clones, 70% to 85% seen once. Findings of the study overall: It was 164 TCR beta chains that were listed as cytomegalovirus-associated. Presence/absence analyses rested on an assumption that sequencing depth was roughly uniform across donors.

V and J are TRBV28 and TRBJ1-2, with 9 bases that match TRBD1. The sequence was obtained from a woman in her thirties or forties in good health and CMV-seronegative. Sequencing used PBMCs. The CDR3 reads CASSLFPTGGGYTF. CDR3 sequence (DNA): TGTGCCAGCAGTTTATTCCCGACAGGGGGTGGCTACACCTTC.